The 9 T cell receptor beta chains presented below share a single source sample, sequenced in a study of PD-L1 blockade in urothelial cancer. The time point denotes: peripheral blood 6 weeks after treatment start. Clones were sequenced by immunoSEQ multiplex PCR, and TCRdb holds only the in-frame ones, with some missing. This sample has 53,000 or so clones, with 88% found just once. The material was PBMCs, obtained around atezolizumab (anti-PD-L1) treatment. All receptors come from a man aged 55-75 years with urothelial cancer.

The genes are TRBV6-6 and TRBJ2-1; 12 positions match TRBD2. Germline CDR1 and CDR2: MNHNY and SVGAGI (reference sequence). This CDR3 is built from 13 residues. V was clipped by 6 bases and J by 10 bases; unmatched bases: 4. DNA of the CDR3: TGTGCCAGCAGGGGGGGACTAGCGGGCGAGCAGTTCTTC. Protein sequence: CASRGGLAGEQFF.

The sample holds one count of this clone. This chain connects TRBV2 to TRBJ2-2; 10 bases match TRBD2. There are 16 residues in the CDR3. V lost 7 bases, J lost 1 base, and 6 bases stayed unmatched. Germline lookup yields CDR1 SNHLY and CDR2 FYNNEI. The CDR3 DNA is TGTGCCAGCAACCTAGCGGGAGTATGGAACACCGGGGAGCTGTTTTTT. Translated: CASNLAGVWNTGELFF.

The CDR3 region is CSAQQGSNTDTQYF. CDR3 in DNA: TGCAGCGCTCAACAGGGTTCGAACACAGATACGCAGTATTTT. V and J are TRBV29-1 and TRBJ2-3; a weak D match, TRBD1 (6 bases). The ends were cut back, 7 bases at V and 2 bases at J, with 16 bases in the middle. CDR3 size: 14 residues. Germline CDR1 reads SQVTM; CDR2 reads ANQGSEA.

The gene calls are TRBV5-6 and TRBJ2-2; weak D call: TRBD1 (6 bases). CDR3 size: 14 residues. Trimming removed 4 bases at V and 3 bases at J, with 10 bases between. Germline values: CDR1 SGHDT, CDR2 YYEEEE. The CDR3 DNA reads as TGTGCCAGCAGCGGATACAGGGACACCGGGGAGCTGTTTTTT. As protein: CASSGYRDTGELFF.

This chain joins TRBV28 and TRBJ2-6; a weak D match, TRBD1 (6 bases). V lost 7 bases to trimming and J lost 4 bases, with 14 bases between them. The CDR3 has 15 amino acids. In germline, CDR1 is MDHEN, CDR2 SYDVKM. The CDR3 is CASNLGGTGANVLTF. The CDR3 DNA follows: TGTGCCAGCAACTTAGGGGGAACCGGGGCCAACGTCCTGACTTTC. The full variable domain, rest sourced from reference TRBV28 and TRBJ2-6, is DVKVTQSSRYLVKRTGEKVFLECVQDMDHENMFWYRQDPGLGLRLIYFSYDVKMKEKGDIPEGYSVSREKKERFSLILESASTNQTSMYLCASNLGGTGANVLTFGAGSRLTVL.

CDR3 in DNA: TGTGCCAGCAGCCGTCCCGGGACAGGGGCTGGTGGCTACACCTTC. It yields the protein CASSRPGTGAGGYTF. The genes are TRBV6-5 and TRBJ1-2; 10 nucleotides match TRBD1. The CDR3 is 15 amino acids. J was trimmed by 7 bases and V by 6 bases; bases with no gene match: 11. Per germline, CDR1 MNHEY and CDR2 SVGAGI.

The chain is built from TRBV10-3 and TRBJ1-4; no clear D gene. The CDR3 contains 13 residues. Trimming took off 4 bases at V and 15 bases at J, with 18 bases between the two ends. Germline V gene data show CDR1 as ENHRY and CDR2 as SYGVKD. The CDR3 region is CAISALELGEVFF. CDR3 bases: TGTGCCATCAGTGCTCTGGAACTGGGAGAGGTGTTTTTT.

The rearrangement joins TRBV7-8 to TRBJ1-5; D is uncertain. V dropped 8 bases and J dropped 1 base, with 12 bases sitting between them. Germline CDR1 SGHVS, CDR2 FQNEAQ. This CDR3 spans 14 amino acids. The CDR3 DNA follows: TGTGCCAGCGGGCCAGGAGGAAGCAATCAGCCCCAGCATTTT. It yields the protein CASGPGGSNQPQHF.

The CDR3 spells CAWSVRGGALYNEQFF. Written as DNA, the CDR3 is TGTGCCTGGAGTGTACGGGGGGGGGCTCTTTACAATGAGCAGTTCTTC. The chain joins TRBV30 to TRBJ2-1, with 8 bases identical to TRBD2. CDR3 length: 16 residues. CDR1 and CDR2 (germline): GTSNPN, SVGIG (reference sequence). With V trimmed by 0 bases and J by 4 bases, 8 bases remained unmatched.